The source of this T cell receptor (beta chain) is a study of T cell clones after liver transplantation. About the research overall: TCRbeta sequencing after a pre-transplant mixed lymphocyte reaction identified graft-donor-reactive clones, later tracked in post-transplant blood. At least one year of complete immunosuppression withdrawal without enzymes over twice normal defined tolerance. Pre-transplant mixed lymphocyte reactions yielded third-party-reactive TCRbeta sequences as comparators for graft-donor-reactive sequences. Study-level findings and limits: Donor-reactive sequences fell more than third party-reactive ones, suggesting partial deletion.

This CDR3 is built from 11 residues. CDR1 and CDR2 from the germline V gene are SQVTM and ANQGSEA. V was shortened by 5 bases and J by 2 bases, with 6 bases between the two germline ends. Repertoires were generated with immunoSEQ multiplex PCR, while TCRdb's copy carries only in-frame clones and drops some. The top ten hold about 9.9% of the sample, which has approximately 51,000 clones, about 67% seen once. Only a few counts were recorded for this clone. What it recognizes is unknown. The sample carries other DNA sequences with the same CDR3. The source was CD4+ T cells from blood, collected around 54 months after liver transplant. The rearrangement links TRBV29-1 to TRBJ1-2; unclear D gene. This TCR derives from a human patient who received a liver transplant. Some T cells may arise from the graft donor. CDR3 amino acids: CSVYGNYGYTF. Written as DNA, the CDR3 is TGCAGCGTTTACGGGAACTATGGCTACACCTTC.